The rows below give T cell receptor beta chains drawn from one sample of a study of T cells in localized non-small cell lung cancer. Sequenced by immunoSEQ multiplex PCR; TCRdb stores in-frame clones only, minus some. The table has more than 1,500 clones, around 24% seen once; the top ten hold 25% to 35%. The sample consisted of normal lung tissue next to the tumor, taken before any cancer treatment. The receptors originated from a male donor at least 60 years old with stage II squamous cell lung carcinoma. Each CDR3 is given with its conserved first and last residue. Fields, in order: CDR3 DNA, CDR3 protein, V gene, J gene, D gene, clone size. D genes are given only for firm matches. Rows may omit the clone size; those that give it use once, few, many or a size class.

CDR3nt: TGTGCCAGCAGCTTAGATCCGCCCTCCGAGCAGTACTTC; CDR3aa: CASSLDPPSEQYF; v_gene: TRBV13; j_gene: TRBJ2-7; d_gene: NA; abundance: NA
CDR3nt: TGTGCCAGCAGTCCTTTAGGGCAGGCTAACTCTGGAAACACCATATATTTT; CDR3aa: CASSPLGQANSGNTIYF; v_gene: TRBV11-3; j_gene: TRBJ1-3; d_gene: NA; abundance: large
CDR3nt: TGTGCCAGCAGCGTTGCGGCTAGCGGGGGAGGAGAGACCCAGTACTTC; CDR3aa: CASSVAASGGGETQYF; v_gene: TRBV6-8; j_gene: TRBJ2-5; d_gene: TRBD2; abundance: few
CDR3nt: TGTGCCAGCAGTGAACTCACAGGGGGGACCGGGGAGCTGTTTTTT; CDR3aa: CASSELTGGTGELFF; v_gene: TRBV2; j_gene: TRBJ2-2; d_gene: TRBD1; abundance: few
CDR3nt: TGTGCCAGCAGCTTTGTCGATGCAGGTTCCTACAATGAGCAGTTCTTC; CDR3aa: CASSFVDAGSYNEQFF; v_gene: TRBV11-3; j_gene: TRBJ2-1; d_gene: NA; abundance: NA
CDR3nt: TGCAGCGCTCCCATTGGAGCCCACACAGATACGCAGTATTTT; CDR3aa: CSAPIGAHTDTQYF; v_gene: TRBV29-1; j_gene: TRBJ2-3; d_gene: NA; abundance: NA
CDR3nt: TGTGCCAGCAGCGTAGGTCCCACCCCGGGACAGGGTAAGACTGAAGCTTTCTTT; CDR3aa: CASSVGPTPGQGKTEAFF; v_gene: TRBV9; j_gene: TRBJ1-1; d_gene: TRBD1; abundance: few
CDR3nt: TGTGCCAGCTCACCACCTTTGACATCCGCCTCTGAAGCTTTCTTT; CDR3aa: CASSPPLTSASEAFF; v_gene: TRBV18; j_gene: TRBJ1-1; d_gene: NA; abundance: NA
CDR3nt: TGTGCCACCAGCAGAGGGGGCTCTGGGGCCAACGTCCTGACTTTC; CDR3aa: CATSRGGSGANVLTF; v_gene: TRBV15; j_gene: TRBJ2-6; d_gene: NA; abundance: NA
CDR3nt: TGTGCCAGCAGTTACAGATTGAGTAGGGGTCCCGAGAACACTGAAGCTTTCTTT; CDR3aa: CASSYRLSRGPENTEAFF; v_gene: TRBV6-8; j_gene: TRBJ1-1; d_gene: NA; abundance: NA
CDR3nt: TGCGCCAGCAGCGCACAGGGGGCGACGGGTCATGGCTACACCTTC; CDR3aa: CASSAQGATGHGYTF; v_gene: TRBV5-1; j_gene: TRBJ1-2; d_gene: TRBD1; abundance: few
CDR3nt: TGCGCCAGCAGCCAGGGAACCGGGACTAGCGGGACTTTTGAGCAGTACTTC; CDR3aa: CASSQGTGTSGTFEQYF; v_gene: TRBV23-1; j_gene: TRBJ2-7; d_gene: TRBD2; abundance: NA
CDR3nt: TGTGCCTGGAGTGTAAGGGCCTTCGGGGAAGAGAGTCCCCAGCATTTT; CDR3aa: CAWSVRAFGEESPQHF; v_gene: TRBV30; j_gene: TRBJ1-5; d_gene: NA; abundance: NA
CDR3nt: TGTGCCAGCAGCTTTACTAGCGGTCAATACAATGAGCAGTTCTTC; CDR3aa: CASSFTSGQYNEQFF; v_gene: TRBV11-3; j_gene: TRBJ2-1; d_gene: TRBD2; abundance: NA
CDR3nt: TGTGCCAGTAGTACGACAGGGACCATCTCTGGAAACACCATATATTTT; CDR3aa: CASSTTGTISGNTIYF; v_gene: TRBV19; j_gene: TRBJ1-3; d_gene: TRBD1; abundance: few
CDR3nt: TGTGCCAGCAGCTTAGACAGGGCTAATCAGCCCCAGCATTTT; CDR3aa: CASSLDRANQPQHF; v_gene: TRBV11-3; j_gene: TRBJ1-5; d_gene: NA; abundance: few
CDR3nt: TGTGCCAGCAGCCCCAGGGCCGGGACAGGGGGTTTGACTGAAGCTTTCTTT; CDR3aa: CASSPRAGTGGLTEAFF; v_gene: TRBV11-3; j_gene: TRBJ1-1; d_gene: TRBD1; abundance: few
CDR3nt: TGTGCCAGCAGCGTCGGCGGGGATTTCTACGAGCAGTACTTC; CDR3aa: CASSVGGDFYEQYF; v_gene: TRBV11-3; j_gene: TRBJ2-7; d_gene: NA; abundance: NA
CDR3nt: TGTGCCAGCGGGAGATCGACAGGGGGCGTCTCCGAGCAGTACTTC; CDR3aa: CASGRSTGGVSEQYF; v_gene: TRBV12-5; j_gene: TRBJ2-7; d_gene: TRBD1; abundance: NA
CDR3nt: TGTGCCAGCTCACCAAACGTGGGGTACGAGCAGTACTTC; CDR3aa: CASSPNVGYEQYF; v_gene: TRBV18; j_gene: TRBJ2-7; d_gene: NA; abundance: NA
CDR3nt: TGTGCCAGCAGCCAGACAGCGGATCGCACAGATACGCAGTATTTT; CDR3aa: CASSQTADRTDTQYF; v_gene: TRBV11-3; j_gene: TRBJ2-3; d_gene: NA; abundance: NA
CDR3nt: TGCAGCGTTATAGTAGGGACTAACAATCAGTACTTC; CDR3aa: CSVIVGTNNQYF; v_gene: TRBV29-1; j_gene: TRBJ2-4; d_gene: TRBD2; abundance: NA
CDR3nt: TGTGCCAGCAGCCCCCAGAGCGGGAGATTAGTCAATGAGCAGTTCTTC; CDR3aa: CASSPQSGRLVNEQFF; v_gene: TRBV11-3; j_gene: TRBJ2-1; d_gene: TRBD2; abundance: medium-sized
CDR3nt: TGTGCCAGCAGTTTTCTGTCTAGCGGGAACACCGGGGAGCTGTTTTTT; CDR3aa: CASSFLSSGNTGELFF; v_gene: TRBV28; j_gene: TRBJ2-2; d_gene: TRBD2; abundance: NA
CDR3nt: TGTGCCAGCAGACTAGGACAGTCGAACGCTGAAGCTTTCTTT; CDR3aa: CASRLGQSNAEAFF; v_gene: TRBV6-8; j_gene: TRBJ1-1; d_gene: NA; abundance: NA
CDR3nt: TGTGCCAGCAGTTACGACAGGGGGCGAGTATCTGAAGCTTTCTTT; CDR3aa: CASSYDRGRVSEAFF; v_gene: TRBV6-8; j_gene: TRBJ1-1; d_gene: TRBD1; abundance: NA
CDR3nt: TGTGCCAGCTCATCGTCAGGGGTTGGTCAGCCCCAGCATTTT; CDR3aa: CASSSSGVGQPQHF; v_gene: TRBV18; j_gene: TRBJ1-5; d_gene: NA; abundance: large
CDR3nt: TGCAGCGTTGTGAGGACAGGGGGCACTGAAGCTTTCTTT; CDR3aa: CSVVRTGGTEAFF; v_gene: TRBV29-1; j_gene: TRBJ1-1; d_gene: TRBD1; abundance: NA
CDR3nt: TGTGCCTGGAGCCATGGACAGGGTGGGCAGTTCTTC; CDR3aa: CAWSHGQGGQFF; v_gene: TRBV30; j_gene: TRBJ2-1; d_gene: TRBD1; abundance: few
CDR3nt: TGTGCCTGGAGTAAAAAAAACACTGAAGCTTTCTTT; CDR3aa: CAWSKKNTEAFF; v_gene: TRBV30; j_gene: TRBJ1-1; d_gene: NA; abundance: few
CDR3nt: TGTGCCAGCAGCTTATTTGGGACAGGGGGTCGGGAGCAGTACTTC; CDR3aa: CASSLFGTGGREQYF; v_gene: TRBV11-3; j_gene: TRBJ2-7; d_gene: TRBD1; abundance: few
CDR3nt: TGTGCCAGCATTATCACGGGAGGGAAAGATCAGCCCCAGCATTTT; CDR3aa: CASIITGGKDQPQHF; v_gene: TRBV28; j_gene: TRBJ1-5; d_gene: NA; abundance: NA
CDR3nt: TGTGCCAGTAGTATCGACCGCCTAGGAGGCTCTGGAAACACCATATATTTT; CDR3aa: CASSIDRLGGSGNTIYF; v_gene: TRBV19; j_gene: TRBJ1-3; d_gene: NA; abundance: once
CDR3nt: TGTGCCAGCAGCCAAGTTTCCCTAGCGGCTTCTTACGAGCAGTACTTC; CDR3aa: CASSQVSLAASYEQYF; v_gene: TRBV14; j_gene: TRBJ2-7; d_gene: TRBD2; abundance: NA
CDR3nt: TGTGCCAGCACCCCCGGGAGGATGAACTATGGCTACACCTTC; CDR3aa: CASTPGRMNYGYTF; v_gene: TRBV11-3; j_gene: TRBJ1-2; d_gene: NA; abundance: few
CDR3nt: TGTGCCAGCAGCCCTGCAGGGCGTGGGGACACAGATACGCAGTATTTT; CDR3aa: CASSPAGRGDTDTQYF; v_gene: TRBV11-3; j_gene: TRBJ2-3; d_gene: NA; abundance: NA
CDR3nt: TGCGCCAGCAGCTTTAGCGGGGGGTCTTCCGGGGAGCTGTTTTTT; CDR3aa: CASSFSGGSSGELFF; v_gene: TRBV5-1; j_gene: TRBJ2-2; d_gene: TRBD2; abundance: NA
CDR3nt: TGTGCCAGCAGCGCGCAGGCCGCCGGTAATTCACCCCTCCACTTT; CDR3aa: CASSAQAAGNSPLHF; v_gene: TRBV14; j_gene: TRBJ1-6; d_gene: NA; abundance: NA
CDR3nt: TGTGCCAGCAGGGTCACGAATTCGGATCATGGCTACACCTTC; CDR3aa: CASRVTNSDHGYTF; v_gene: TRBV6-8; j_gene: TRBJ1-2; d_gene: NA; abundance: NA
CDR3nt: TGCGCCAGCAGCCAAGAACAGGGAAATCAGCCCCAGCATTTT; CDR3aa: CASSQEQGNQPQHF; v_gene: TRBV4-1; j_gene: TRBJ1-5; d_gene: NA; abundance: NA
CDR3nt: TGTGCCAGCAGCTCAGGAGTGAGGAATGAGCAGTTCTTC; CDR3aa: CASSSGVRNEQFF; v_gene: TRBV28; j_gene: TRBJ2-1; d_gene: NA; abundance: few
CDR3nt: TGTGCCAGCAGTTCCCCCCGGGACACTGAAGCTTTCTTT; CDR3aa: CASSSPRDTEAFF; v_gene: TRBV6-8; j_gene: TRBJ1-1; d_gene: NA; abundance: NA
CDR3nt: TGTGCCAGCAGCTTAGTCGTGGTACTGAGCACTGAAGCTTTCTTT; CDR3aa: CASSLVVVLSTEAFF; v_gene: TRBV11-3; j_gene: TRBJ1-1; d_gene: NA; abundance: NA
CDR3nt: TGTGCCAGTAGTCCCCAGGGGAATGGTAATGAAAAACTGTTTTTT; CDR3aa: CASSPQGNGNEKLFF; v_gene: TRBV19; j_gene: TRBJ1-4; d_gene: NA; abundance: NA
CDR3nt: TGTGCCAGCAGCCCTCGGACAGGGGGGCATTACGAGCAGTACTTC; CDR3aa: CASSPRTGGHYEQYF; v_gene: TRBV9; j_gene: TRBJ2-7; d_gene: TRBD1; abundance: medium-sized
CDR3nt: TGTGCCAGCAGTTTAAGCCTAGGATCCTACGAGCAGTACTTC; CDR3aa: CASSLSLGSYEQYF; v_gene: TRBV28; j_gene: TRBJ2-7; d_gene: NA; abundance: few
CDR3nt: TGCGCCAGCAGCCGGATTTCGGGACAGGGGAATCAGCCCCAGCATTTT; CDR3aa: CASSRISGQGNQPQHF; v_gene: TRBV4-1; j_gene: TRBJ1-5; d_gene: TRBD1; abundance: medium-sized
CDR3nt: TGCGCCAGCAGCCAAGAAAGGGGCGTGGCAGGGGGCCACGAGCAGTACTTC; CDR3aa: CASSQERGVAGGHEQYF; v_gene: TRBV4-1; j_gene: TRBJ2-7; d_gene: TRBD1; abundance: medium-sized
CDR3nt: TGTGCCAGCAGCTTTTCATTAGCGGGAGAGATCCATGAGCAGTTCTTC; CDR3aa: CASSFSLAGEIHEQFF; v_gene: TRBV11-3; j_gene: TRBJ2-1; d_gene: TRBD2; abundance: medium-sized
CDR3nt: TGTGCCAGCAGCCAGATGGGGACAGGGTCCCGACCAGACTCTGGAAACACCATATATTTT; CDR3aa: CASSQMGTGSRPDSGNTIYF; v_gene: TRBV14; j_gene: TRBJ1-3; d_gene: TRBD1; abundance: NA
CDR3nt: TGTGCCAGCAGACGGGGGGAGGGAAGGTCTAGCGGGGTCTACGAGCAGTACTTC; CDR3aa: CASRRGEGRSSGVYEQYF; v_gene: TRBV6-8; j_gene: TRBJ2-7; d_gene: TRBD2; abundance: NA
CDR3nt: TGTGCCAGCACTCTAGGCGGACAGGGGGCCGGAGAGACCCAGTACTTC; CDR3aa: CASTLGGQGAGETQYF; v_gene: TRBV28; j_gene: TRBJ2-5; d_gene: TRBD1; abundance: medium-sized
CDR3nt: TGTGCCAGCTCACCGGCCAGCTCCTATAATTCACCCCTCCACTTT; CDR3aa: CASSPASSYNSPLHF; v_gene: TRBV18; j_gene: TRBJ1-6; d_gene: NA; abundance: NA